The rows below give T cell receptor beta chains drawn from one sample of a study of T cells in Graves' hyperthyroidism and ophthalmopathy. One entry per CDR3 protein, called by TCRdb with MiXCR from the multiplex PCR reads. The sample includes about 510,000 distinct CDR3 sequences, 46% seen only once; the top ten take about two fifths. Sample: peripheral blood or thyroid tissue (not recorded which). All receptors derive from an adult woman with Graves' disease, either hyperthyroidism or ophthalmopathy (not recorded which). The CDR3 runs from the conserved cysteine through the conserved F or W. Each record gives: J gene, clone size, D gene, V gene, CDR3 DNA, CDR3 protein. D genes are given only for firm matches. Not every row has a clone size; where given, it reads once, few, many or a size class.

TRBJ1-1 - - TRBV2 TGTGCCAGCAGTGAGCGGGGACGGGACACTGAAGCTTTCTTT CASSERGRDTEAFF
TRBJ2-2 many TRBD1 TRBV2 TGTGCCACATGGACAGGGGGCGGAAACGGGGAGCTGTTTTTT CATWTGGGNGELFF
TRBJ1-6 - - TRBV2 TGTGCCAGCAGTGTCGGCAGGCCCCCTTCACCCCTCCACTTT CASSVGRPPSPLHF
TRBJ1-2 - TRBD1 TRBV5-1 TGCGCCAGCAGCGCGCCGGGACAGGGGACTTTTGGCTACACCTTC CASSAPGQGTFGYTF
TRBJ2-7 few - TRBV20-1 TGCAGTGCTCGACACCGGGCTATATACTACGAGCAGTACTTC CSARHRAIYYEQYF
TRBJ1-1 - - TRBV7-9 TGTGCCAGCAGCCTTTTATCGAACACTGAAGCTTTCTTT CASSLLSNTEAFF
TRBJ2-7 many TRBD2 TRBV29-1 TGCAGCGTCGCGACTAGCGGGATTGGAGTAGGGCAGTACTTC CSVATSGIGVGQYF
TRBJ1-1 - TRBD1 TRBV7-9 TGTGCCAGCAGCGTCCCGGGACAGATTTTTGAAGCTTTCTTT CASSVPGQIFEAFF
TRBJ2-2 many TRBD1 TRBV7-2 TGTGCCAGCAGCTTACCCCGGGACAGTGTCAACACCGGGGAGCTGTTTTTT CASSLPRDSVNTGELFF
TRBJ2-6 many - TRBV29-1 TGCAGCGCGGATACATCTGGGGCCAACGTCCTGACTTTC CSADTSGANVLTF
TRBJ1-2 - - TRBV9 TGTGCCAGCAGCGTAGAGGTAGGGAGTTCTGGAAACACCTTC CASSVEVGSSGNTF
TRBJ1-5 many - TRBV5-8 TGTGCCAGCAGCCTCCGGGCCCCCAATCAGCCCCAGCATTTT CASSLRAPNQPQHF
TRBJ1-4 - - TRBV28 TGTGCCAGCAGTTTGGGGCTAGCACGTGAAAAACCGTTTTTT CASSLGLAREKPFF
TRBJ2-5 - - TRBV7-2 TGTGCCAGCAGCTTAGGGGACATGGTGGAGACCCAGTACTTC CASSLGDMVETQYF
TRBJ2-7 many TRBD1 TRBV20-1 TGCAGTGCTTATCAGGGGGCAGCCTACGAGCAGTACTTC CSAYQGAAYEQYF
TRBJ1-2 many - TRBV7-2 TGTGCCAGCAACCTAGGTCGGGGAATTGCCGATTTCACCTTC CASNLGRGIADFTF
TRBJ2-7 - - TRBV7-2 TGTGCCAGTAGTATTGGGGCAGGGCGCTACGAGCAGTACTTC CASSIGAGRYEQYF
TRBJ1-1 many - TRBV7-2 TGTGCCAGCAGCTTATCCGGACTAAGGGGGGTTGAAGCTTTCTTT CASSLSGLRGVEAFF
TRBJ2-3 few TRBD2 TRBV20-1 TGCAGTGCGAGACGGCTAGCGGGAGGCGTGGCAGATACGCAGTATTTT CSARRLAGGVADTQYF
TRBJ2-7 - TRBD2 TRBV7-9 TGTGCCAGCAGCTCTGGGACTAGCGGGAGTATTGACGAGCAGTACTTC CASSSGTSGSIDEQYF
TRBJ2-5 - - TRBV9 TGTGCCAGCAGCGTTGCCGGGGCAGAAGAGACCCAGTACTTC CASSVAGAEETQYF
TRBJ1-2 - - TRBV20-1 TGCAGTGCTCTGAGTAGCGTCCGGGCCGACTATGGCTACACCTTC CSALSSVRADYGYTF
TRBJ2-7 many - TRBV20-1 TGCAGTGCTAGAAGTAGCTTCGGGGCCTACGAGCAGTACTTC CSARSSFGAYEQYF
TRBJ2-6 few - TRBV7-6 TGTGCCAGCTCACTTCCTGGGGGCGCTGGGGCCAACGTCCTGACTTTC CASSLPGGAGANVLTF
TRBJ2-7 - TRBD1 TRBV5-1 TGCGCCAGCAGCGGGACAGGGATCGACGAGCAGTACTTC CASSGTGIDEQYF
TRBJ2-7 once TRBD1 TRBV7-9 TGTGCCAGCAGCCCTCCAGGGGGCAAGGGTTACGAGCAGTACTTC CASSPPGGKGYEQYF
TRBJ2-7 once - TRBV29-1 TGCAGCGTTGATGGGGGCGGCTACGAGCAGTACTTC CSVDGGGYEQYF
TRBJ1-4 many - TRBV20-1 TGCAGTGCCGGACATGGAACCAATGAAAAACTGTTTTTT CSAGHGTNEKLFF
TRBJ1-6 - - TRBV20-1 TGCAGTGCTAGATCTCGGTTGGGGTATAATTCACCCCTCCACTTT CSARSRLGYNSPLHF
TRBJ2-7 - - TRBV26 TGTGCCAGCAGCTCCATGGGGAGCGGGAGGAGAAACGAGCAGTACTTC CASSSMGSGRRNEQYF
TRBJ1-6 - TRBD1 TRBV20-1 TGCAGTGCTAGAGCGCCGGACAGGGGTTCACCCCTCCACTTT CSARAPDRGSPLHF
TRBJ1-4 - - TRBV10-3 TGTGCCATCAGTGAGTCGACTAGCGGGATGTTTTTT CAISESTSGMFF
TRBJ2-7 - - TRBV20-1 TGCAGTGCGGGACGGCGGGATACCTACGAGCAGTACTTC CSAGRRDTYEQYF
TRBJ1-1 many - TRBV6-6 TGTGCCAGCACAAGGCAGCCATTCAACACTGAAGCTTTCTTT CASTRQPFNTEAFF
TRBJ1-4 many - TRBV5-1 TGCGCCAGCAGCTTGGGGGACATAAATGAAAAACTGTTTTTT CASSLGDINEKLFF
TRBJ2-7 few TRBD2 TRBV12-3/TRBV12-4 TGTGCCAGCAGCCCTGTCCCGGGACTAGGTGGTAACGAGCAGTACTTC CASSPVPGLGGNEQYF
TRBJ2-2 many - TRBV6-5 TGTGCCAGCAGGAACTATGGCGGGGAGCTGTTTTTT CASRNYGGELFF
TRBJ1-5 many - TRBV3-1 TGTGCCAGCAGCCAAGACTGGGCTTGGCCCCAGCATTTT CASSQDWAWPQHF
TRBJ1-1 many - TRBV19 TGTGCCAGTAGCCCTGGGTTGTTTCAGGGAGCGAACACTGAAGCTTTCTTT CASSPGLFQGANTEAFF
TRBJ2-1 few - TRBV14 TGTGCCAGCAGCCAAGGAGGGTGGGGCAAGTTCTTC CASSQGGWGKFF
TRBJ1-4 few - TRBV20-1 TGCAGTGCTAGAGTGTTCGAAAAACTGTTTTTT CSARVFEKLFF
TRBJ2-5 - - TRBV20-1 TGCAGTGCTACCTCTGGGGGTGTGGAGACCCAGTACTTC CSATSGGVETQYF
TRBJ2-7 few - TRBV2 TGTGCCAGCAGTGAATTGGAGCTTCGGGCCACCTACGAGCAGTACTTC CASSELELRATYEQYF
TRBJ1-2 few TRBD1 TRBV12-3/TRBV12-4 TGTGCCAGCTCCGACAGGGCAAATGGCTACACCTTC CASSDRANGYTF
TRBJ2-5 - - TRBV7-3 TGTGCCAGCAGCTCGTTAGGACTGTCAGGAGAGACCCAGTACTTC CASSSLGLSGETQYF
TRBJ1-2 many - TRBV12-3/TRBV12-4 TGTGCCAGCAGTTTATGGGGGGTCGGCTACACCTTC CASSLWGVGYTF
TRBJ2-2 - - TRBV7-2 TGTGCCAGCAGCTTAGTCTCTGGACAGGAGCTGTTTTTT CASSLVSGQELFF
TRBJ2-5 few - TRBV10-3 TGTGCCATCAGTGAGTTGCAGGAGACCCAGTACTTC CAISELQETQYF
TRBJ2-7 - - TRBV7-6 TGTGCTAGAGCGGGCGGCTCCTACGAGCAGTACTTC CARAGGSYEQYF
TRBJ1-1 - - TRBV6-1 TGTGCCAGCATTACCTCGGATAGGGACACTGAAGCTTTCTTT CASITSDRDTEAFF
TRBJ2-5 - TRBD2 TRBV7-3 TGTGCCAGCAGCGAAAGTAGCGGGTTTGTGGAGACCCAGTACTTC CASSESSGFVETQYF
TRBJ1-2 few - TRBV6-4 TGTGCCAGCAACCATATGGGGGCAGGGCGGCTCACCTTC CASNHMGAGRLTF
TRBJ1-2 - - TRBV10-3 TGTGCCATCTCCCCAGGAGCGCTATGGGGCTACACCTTC CAISPGALWGYTF
TRBJ2-5 once TRBD2 TRBV10-3 TGTGCCATCAGTCCGGCCCGGGGGGGGACCCAGTACTTC CAISPARGGTQYF
TRBJ2-2 once TRBD2 TRBV10-3 TGTGCCATCAGTCGGACTAGCGAGAACACCGGGGAGCTGTTTTTT CAISRTSENTGELFF
TRBJ2-5 - - TRBV9 TGTGCCAGCAGCGTAAGTCAGGGGCTACAAGAGACCCAGTACTTC CASSVSQGLQETQYF
TRBJ2-2 - TRBD1 TRBV20-1 TGCAGTGCTAGTTCATCACAGGGGGCGACCGGGGAGCTGTTTTTT CSASSSQGATGELFF